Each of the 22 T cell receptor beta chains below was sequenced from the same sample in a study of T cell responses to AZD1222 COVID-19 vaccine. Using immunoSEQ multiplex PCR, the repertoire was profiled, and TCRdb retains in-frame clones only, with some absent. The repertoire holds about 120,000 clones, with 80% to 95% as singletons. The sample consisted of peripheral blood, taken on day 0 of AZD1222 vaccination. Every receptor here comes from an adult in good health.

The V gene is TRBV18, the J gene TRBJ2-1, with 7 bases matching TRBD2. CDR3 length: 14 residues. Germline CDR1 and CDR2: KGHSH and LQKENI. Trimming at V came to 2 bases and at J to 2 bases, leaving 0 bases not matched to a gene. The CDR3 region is CASSPGGAYNEQFF. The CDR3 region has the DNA TGTGCCAGCTCACCAGGGGGGGCCTACAATGAGCAGTTCTTC. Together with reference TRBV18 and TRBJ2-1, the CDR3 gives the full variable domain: NAGVMQNPRHLVRRRGQEARLRCSPMKGHSHVYWYRQLPEEGLKFMVYLQKENIIDESGMPKERFSAEFPKEGPSILRIQQVVRGDSAAYFCASSPGGAYNEQFFGPGTRLTVL.

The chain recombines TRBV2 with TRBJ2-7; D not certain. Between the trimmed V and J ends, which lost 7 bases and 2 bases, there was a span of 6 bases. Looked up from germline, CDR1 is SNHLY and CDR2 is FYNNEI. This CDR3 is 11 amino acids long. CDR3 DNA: TGTGCCAGCAAGGCCCCCTACGAGCAGTACTTC. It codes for CASKAPYEQYF.

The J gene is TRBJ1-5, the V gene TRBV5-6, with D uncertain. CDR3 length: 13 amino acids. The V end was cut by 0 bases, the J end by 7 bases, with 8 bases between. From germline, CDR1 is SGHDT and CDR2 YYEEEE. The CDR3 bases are TGTGCCAGCAGCTTGGGACATGGGCAGCCCCAGCATTTT. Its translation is CASSLGHGQPQHF.

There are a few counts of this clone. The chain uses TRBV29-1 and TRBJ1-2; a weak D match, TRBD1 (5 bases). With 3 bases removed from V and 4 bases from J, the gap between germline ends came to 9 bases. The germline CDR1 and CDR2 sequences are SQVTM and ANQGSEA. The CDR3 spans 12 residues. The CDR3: CSVDEQGYGYTF. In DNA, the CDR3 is TGCAGCGTTGATGAGCAGGGCTATGGCTACACCTTC.

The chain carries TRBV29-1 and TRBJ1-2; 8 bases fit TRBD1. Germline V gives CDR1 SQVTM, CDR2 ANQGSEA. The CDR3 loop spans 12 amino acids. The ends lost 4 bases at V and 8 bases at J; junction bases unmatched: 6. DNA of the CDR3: TGCAGCGTTGTCGGACAGGGTTGGGGCTACACCTTC. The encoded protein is CSVVGQGWGYTF.

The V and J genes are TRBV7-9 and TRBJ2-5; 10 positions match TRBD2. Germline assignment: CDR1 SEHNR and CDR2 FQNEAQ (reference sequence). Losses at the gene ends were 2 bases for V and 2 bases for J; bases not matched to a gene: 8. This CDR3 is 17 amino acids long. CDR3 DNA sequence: TGTGCCAGCAGCTTATCCTTACTAGCGGGACCGCAAGAGACCCAGTACTTC. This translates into CASSLSLLAGPQETQYF.

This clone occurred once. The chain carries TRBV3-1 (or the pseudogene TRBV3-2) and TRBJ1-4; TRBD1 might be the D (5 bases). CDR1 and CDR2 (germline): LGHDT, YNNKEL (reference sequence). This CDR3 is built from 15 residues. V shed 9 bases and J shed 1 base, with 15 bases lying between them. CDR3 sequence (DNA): TGTGCCAGTTGGGACGGAAGTTTAACTAATGAAAAACTGTTTTTT. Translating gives CASWDGSLTNEKLFF.

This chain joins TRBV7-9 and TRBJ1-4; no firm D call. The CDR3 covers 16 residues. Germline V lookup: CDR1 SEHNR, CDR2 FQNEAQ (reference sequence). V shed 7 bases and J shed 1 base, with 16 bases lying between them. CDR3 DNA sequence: TGTGCCAGCACCGATATTCGGGAGGAAACTAATGAAAAACTGTTTTTT. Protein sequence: CASTDIREETNEKLFF.

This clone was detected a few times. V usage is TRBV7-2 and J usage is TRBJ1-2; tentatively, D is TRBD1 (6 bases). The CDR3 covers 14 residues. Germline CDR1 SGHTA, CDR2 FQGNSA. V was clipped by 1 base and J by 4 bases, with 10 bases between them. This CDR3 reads CASSLVLDSYGYTF. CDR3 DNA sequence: TGTGCCAGCAGCTTAGTTTTGGACAGCTATGGCTACACCTTC.

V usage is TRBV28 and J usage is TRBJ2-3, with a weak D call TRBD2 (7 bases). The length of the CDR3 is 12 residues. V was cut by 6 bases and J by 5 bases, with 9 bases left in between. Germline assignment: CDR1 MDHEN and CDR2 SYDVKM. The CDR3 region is CASRGGVDTQYF. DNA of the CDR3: TGTGCCAGCAGAGGGGGGGTAGATACGCAGTATTTT.

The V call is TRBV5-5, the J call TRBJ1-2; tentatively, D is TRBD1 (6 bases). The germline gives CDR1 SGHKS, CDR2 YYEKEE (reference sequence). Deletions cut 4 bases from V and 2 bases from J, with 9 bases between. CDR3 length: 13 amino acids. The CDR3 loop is CASSRRGNYGYTF. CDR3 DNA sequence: TGTGCCAGCAGCCGGAGGGGGAACTATGGCTACACCTTC.

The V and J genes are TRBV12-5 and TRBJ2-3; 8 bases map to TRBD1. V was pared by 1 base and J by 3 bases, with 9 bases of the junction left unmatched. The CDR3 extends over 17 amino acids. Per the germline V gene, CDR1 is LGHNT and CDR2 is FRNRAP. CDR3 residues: CASGLGVGQGVTDTQYF. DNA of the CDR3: TGTGCTAGTGGTTTGGGGGTAGGACAGGGTGTGACAGATACGCAGTATTTT.

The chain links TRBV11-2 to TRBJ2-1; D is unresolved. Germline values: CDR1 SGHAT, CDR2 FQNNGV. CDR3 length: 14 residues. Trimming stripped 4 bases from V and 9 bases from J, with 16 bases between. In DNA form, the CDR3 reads TGTGCCAGCAGCTCAGAAGGCCTTCGCGTTGAGCAGTTCTTC. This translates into CASSSEGLRVEQFF.

CDR3 residues: CASSIWGQAEIHEKLFF. CDR3 in DNA: TGTGCCAGCAGCATCTGGGGACAGGCGGAGATCCATGAAAAACTGTTTTTT. The gene calls are TRBV5-4 and TRBJ1-4; TRBD1 agrees at 8 bases. V was pared by 4 bases and J by 6 bases, with 14 bases of the junction left unmatched. Per germline, CDR1 SGHNT and CDR2 YYREEE (reference sequence). The CDR3 sequence is 17 residues long. Based on the CDR3 plus reference TRBV5-4 and TRBJ1-4, the full variable domain is ETGVTQSPTHLIKTRGQQVTLRCSSQSGHNTVSWYQQALGQGPQFIFQYYREEENGRGNFPPRFSGLQFPNYSSELNVNALELDDSALYLCASSIWGQAEIHEKLFFGSGTQLSVL.

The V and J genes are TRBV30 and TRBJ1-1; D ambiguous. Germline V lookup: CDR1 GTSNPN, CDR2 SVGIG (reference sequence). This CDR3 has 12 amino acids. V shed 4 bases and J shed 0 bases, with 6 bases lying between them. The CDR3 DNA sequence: TGTGCCTGGAAGTGGATGAACACTGAAGCTTTCTTT. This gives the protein CAWKWMNTEAFF.

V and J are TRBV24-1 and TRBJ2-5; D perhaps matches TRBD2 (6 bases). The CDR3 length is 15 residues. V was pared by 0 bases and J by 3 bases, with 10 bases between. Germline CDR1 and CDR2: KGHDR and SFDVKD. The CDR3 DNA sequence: TGTGCCACCAGTGATTTGCAATGGGGGGAAGAGACCCAGTACTTC. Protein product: CATSDLQWGEETQYF.

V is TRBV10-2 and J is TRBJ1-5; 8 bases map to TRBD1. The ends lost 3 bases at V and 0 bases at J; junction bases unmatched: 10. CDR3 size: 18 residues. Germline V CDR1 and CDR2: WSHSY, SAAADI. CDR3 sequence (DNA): TGCGCCAGCAGTGATATGGTGGGGACAGGTGATAGCAATCAGCCCCAGCATTTT. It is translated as CASSDMVGTGDSNQPQHF.

The CDR3 loop is CASSNRDRLNTEAFF. The CDR3 DNA is TGTGCCAGCAGCAACCGGGACAGATTGAACACTGAAGCTTTCTTT. The V and J genes are TRBV14 and TRBJ1-1; TRBD1 matches at 7 bases. The ends lost 5 bases at V and 0 bases at J; junction bases unmatched: 6. Germline V CDR1 and CDR2: SGHDN, FVKESK. This CDR3 has 15 amino acids.

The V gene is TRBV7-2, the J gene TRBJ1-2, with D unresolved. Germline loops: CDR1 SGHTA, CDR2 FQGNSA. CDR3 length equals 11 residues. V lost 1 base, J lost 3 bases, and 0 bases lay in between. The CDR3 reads CASSLDYGYTF. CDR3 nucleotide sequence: TGTGCCAGCAGCTTAGACTATGGCTACACCTTC.

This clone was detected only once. CDR3 bases: TGTGCCACCAGCAGAGATGGCGGGAGCGGGACCCAGTACTTC. It translates to CATSRDGGSGTQYF. The chain combines TRBV15 with TRBJ2-5; 7 positions match TRBD2. Trimming removed 0 bases from V and 7 bases from J; junction bases left unmatched: 5. CDR1 is LNHNV, CDR2 YYDKDF, per germline (reference sequence). The CDR3 sequence is 14 residues long. The full variable domain, completed using reference TRBV15 and TRBJ2-5, is DAMVIQNPRYQVTQFGKPVTLSCSQTLNHNVMYWYQQKSSQAPKLLFHYYDKDFNNEADTPDNFQSRRPNTSFCFLDIRSPGLGDTAMYLCATSRDGGSGTQYFGPGTRLLVL.

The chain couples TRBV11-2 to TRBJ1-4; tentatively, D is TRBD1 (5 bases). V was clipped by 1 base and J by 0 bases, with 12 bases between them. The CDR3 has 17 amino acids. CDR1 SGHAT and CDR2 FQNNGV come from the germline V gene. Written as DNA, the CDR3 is TGTGCCAGCAGCTTAGGGGAGGGGCGAACAACTAATGAAAAACTGTTTTTT. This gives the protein CASSLGEGRTTNEKLFF.

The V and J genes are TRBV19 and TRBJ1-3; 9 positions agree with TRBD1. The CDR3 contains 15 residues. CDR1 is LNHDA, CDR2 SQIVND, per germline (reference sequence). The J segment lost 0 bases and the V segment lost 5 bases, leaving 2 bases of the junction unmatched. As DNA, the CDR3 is TGTGCCAGTAGTCACAGGGGGCTCTCTGGAAACACCATATATTTT. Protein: CASSHRGLSGNTIYF.